Following are 14 T cell receptor beta chains from one sample sequenced in a study of blood T cell repertoires in COVID-19 (dated by TCRdb to about 2020). Library preparation used the immunoSEQ multiplex PCR assay. TCRdb limited this immuneACCESS table to in-frame rearrangements with V and J called. A share of clones is missing; checked studies link under half to unresolved V genes, and the rest is unexplained. This sample is represented by around 240,000 clones; approximately 85% of them were singletons. The biggest ten clones account for over 1.5% of the sample. Sequenced input: PBMCs or T cells enriched from blood (not recorded which). The origin of the receptors is a woman aged 45-60 years who had recovered from COVID-19.

The chain carries TRBV7-2 and TRBJ2-1; D is possibly TRBD1 (7 bases). The CDR3 totals 16 residues. CDR1 is SGHTA, CDR2 FQGNSA, per germline. V was clipped by 0 bases and J by 1 base, with 10 bases between them. The CDR3 nucleotides read TGTGCCAGCAGCTTAGCCTCAGGGGGGTCCTACAATGAGCAGTTCTTC. Amino acid sequence: CASSLASGGSYNEQFF. The full variable domain, with the rest looked up from reference TRBV7-2 and TRBJ2-1, is GAGVSQSPSNKVTEKGKDVELRCDPISGHTALYWYRQSLGQGLEFLIYFQGNSAPDKSGLPSDRFSAERTGGSVSTLTIQRTQQEDSAVYLCASSLASGGSYNEQFFGPGTRLTVL.

The chain links TRBV9 to TRBJ2-1; 7 nucleotides match TRBD2. The CDR3 runs 16 residues. Germline V CDR1 and CDR2: SGDLS, YYNGEE. V shed 0 bases and J 2 bases; nucleotides not matched to a gene: 5. CDR3 DNA: TGTGCCAGCAGCGTAGCAGCCGGGACTACCTACAATGAGCAGTTCTTC. Its protein product is CASSVAAGTTYNEQFF. The full variable domain, in which reference TRBV9 and TRBJ2-1 provide the parts outside the CDR3, is DSGVTQTPKHLITATGQRVTLRCSPRSGDLSVYWYQQSLDQGLQFLIQYYNGEERAKGNILERFSAQQFPDLHSELNLSSLELGDSALYFCASSVAAGTTYNEQFFGPGTRLTVL.

This clone was detected only once. The chain joins TRBV7-6 to TRBJ2-7; tentative D call: TRBD2 (6 bases). The V end lost 1 base, the J end lost 3 bases, and 13 bases lay between the germline ends. Germline V lookup: CDR1 SGHVS, CDR2 FNYEAQ. The CDR3 runs to 15 residues. CDR3 DNA sequence: TGTGCCAGCAGCTTAGGACCACTAGCTGGCTACGAGCAGTACTTC. It yields the protein CASSLGPLAGYEQYF.

The CDR3 here is CASSDVWVGLADPGQFF. For the CDR3, the DNA is TGTGCCAGCAGTGATGTTTGGGTGGGTCTAGCGGATCCGGGTCAGTTCTTC. The chain combines TRBV6-1 with TRBJ2-1, with 7 bases identical to TRBD2. This CDR3 has 17 residues. V lost 3 bases, J lost 13 bases, and 21 bases stayed unmatched. Looked up from germline, CDR1 is MNHNS and CDR2 is SASEGT.

The sample holds one count of this clone. The chain combines TRBV4-1 with TRBJ1-4; D unclear. Germline CDR1 MGHRA, CDR2 YSYEKL. V lost 3 bases, J lost 8 bases, and 13 bases lay in between. CDR3 size: 14 residues. CDR3 region: CASSHPGFGEKLFF. The CDR3 bases are TGCGCCAGCAGCCACCCGGGATTTGGAGAAAAACTGTTTTTT.

The rearrangement joins TRBV5-1 to TRBJ2-5; D not resolved. The V gene's germline CDR1 is SGHRS and CDR2 YFSETQ. The CDR3 length is 13 residues. With 4 bases removed from V and 0 bases from J, the gap between germline ends came to 7 bases. CDR3 DNA sequence: TGCGCCAGCAGCAAAGAGTACCAAGAGACCCAGTACTTC. It specifies CASSKEYQETQYF. Using reference TRBV5-1 and TRBJ2-5 for the parts outside the CDR3, the full variable domain is KAGVTQTPRYLIKTRGQQVTLSCSPISGHRSVSWYQQTPGQGLQFLFEYFSETQRNKGNFPGRFSGRQFSNSRSEMNVSTLELGDSALYLCASSKEYQETQYFGPGTRLLVL.

The chain joins TRBV6-5 to TRBJ1-5; 8 nucleotides agree with TRBD1. V gave up 5 bases and J gave up 5 bases; unmatched junction bases: 8. This CDR3 spans 15 amino acids. From germline, CDR1 is MNHEY and CDR2 SVGAGI. CDR3 sequence: CASSQRTGRDQPQHF. The CDR3 DNA reads as TGTGCCAGCAGTCAGCGGACAGGGAGGGATCAGCCCCAGCATTTT.

The rearrangement uses TRBV2 and TRBJ1-1; D gene unclear. CDR3 length: 13 residues. Germline assignment: CDR1 SNHLY and CDR2 FYNNEI. Deletions cut 4 bases from V and 8 bases from J, with 14 bases between. The CDR3 DNA sequence: TGTGCCAGCAGTGTACTATCAGAATCAGAAGCTTTCTTT. This translates into CASSVLSESEAFF. Full variable domain (remainder filled in from reference TRBV2 and TRBJ1-1): EPEVTQTPSHQVTQMGQEVILRCVPISNHLYFYWYRQILGQKVEFLVSFYNNEISEKSEIFDDQFSVERPDGSNFTLKIRSTKLEDSAMYFCASSVLSESEAFFGQGTRLTVV.

The chain uses TRBV2 and TRBJ1-3; tentatively, D is TRBD1 (6 bases). Germline V lookup: CDR1 SNHLY, CDR2 FYNNEI. The CDR3 spans 14 residues. V was clipped by 2 bases and J by 4 bases, with 9 bases between them. CDR3 loop: CASSEHRAGNTIYF. DNA for the CDR3: TGTGCCAGCAGTGAACACAGGGCAGGAAACACCATATATTTT. Looking up the rest from reference TRBV2 and TRBJ1-3 gives the full variable domain: EPEVTQTPSHQVTQMGQEVILRCVPISNHLYFYWYRQILGQKVEFLVSFYNNEISEKSEIFDDQFSVERPDGSNFTLKIRSTKLEDSAMYFCASSEHRAGNTIYFGEGSWLTVV.

The chain combines TRBV7-6 with TRBJ1-2, with 9 bases fitting TRBD1. V gave up 3 bases and J gave up 1 base; unmatched junction bases: 9. The CDR3 extends over 17 amino acids. Per the germline V gene, CDR1 is SGHVS and CDR2 is FNYEAQ. CDR3 sequence (DNA): TGTGCCAGCAGCTTTTACCGCGGGACAGGGAGTAACTATGGCTACACCTTC. It is translated as CASSFYRGTGSNYGYTF.

Worth noting for this clone: One junction end does not reproduce the germline sequence, and a read error may be involved. V gene TRBV5-1 combines with J gene TRBJ2-1, with TRBD1 matching over 8 bases. Germline loops: CDR1 SGHRS, CDR2 YFSETQ. This CDR3 has 15 amino acids. The CDR3 loop reads CASSYRTGSSNEQFF. For the CDR3, the DNA is TGCGCCAGCAGCTACAGGACAGGGTCCTCCAATGAGCAGTTCTTC.

This clone was recorded only once. The rearrangement uses TRBV28 and TRBJ1-1; D is unclear. V dropped 6 bases and J dropped 6 bases, with 17 bases sitting between them. Germline loops: CDR1 MDHEN, CDR2 SYDVKM. There are 14 residues in the CDR3. The CDR3 protein is CASRSGNKVSEAFF. CDR3 bases: TGTGCCAGCAGATCGGGAAATAAGGTATCTGAAGCTTTCTTT.

The chain links TRBV10-3 to TRBJ2-3; TRBD1 matches at 7 bases. Germline V gives CDR1 ENHRY, CDR2 SYGVKD. This CDR3 has 12 residues. The CDR3: CATGESTDTQYF. For the CDR3, the DNA is TGTGCTACAGGGGAAAGCACAGATACGCAGTATTTT.

CDR3 amino acids: CASSVSESQPQHF. DNA of the CDR3: TGTGCCAGCAGCGTTTCTGAGAGTCAGCCCCAGCATTTT. The genes are TRBV9 and TRBJ1-5; no definite D call. Germline lookup yields CDR1 SGDLS and CDR2 YYNGEE. The CDR3 runs 13 residues. V was clipped by 2 bases and J by 6 bases, with 9 bases between them.